This TCR beta chain was retrieved from a study of blood T cell repertoires in COVID-19. Background on the study: Samples taken during acute and convalescent COVID-19 were collected in the United States, Italy and Spain. From T cells, B-cell-depleted T cells, or PBMCs came the material, which was cDNA or gDNA.

Sequencing used immunoSEQ multiplex PCR; TCRdb keeps in-frame clones, though not all of them. The repertoire holds about 210,000 clones, around 80% seen once, with about 7% in the top ten. This CDR3 has 13 amino acids. Per germline, CDR1 SGDLS and CDR2 YYNGEE. The V segment lost 3 bases and the J segment 6 bases; nucleotides outside the gene matches: 4. The TCR originated in a woman in her 70s with acute or convalescent COVID-19. The source material was peripheral blood. J is TRBJ2-7 and V is TRBV9; 9 nucleotides line up with TRBD1. The CDR3 bases are TGTGCCAGCAGCGCAAGGACAGGGGTCGAGCAGTACTTC. This codes for CASSARTGVEQYF.